These T cell receptor beta chains were read from a single sample in a study of siplizumab effects on memory and regulatory T cells. Produced via immunoSEQ multiplex PCR; TCRdb's table is partial and in-frame only. The data contain about 69,000 clones, over 80% of them seen just once; the ten biggest clones take up 1.7%. Sequences were obtained from Tregs sorted from blood. Source of these receptors: a human donor in good health. Both conserved end residues are part of each CDR3. A D gene is named only where the DNA matches it firmly. Clone size is given for some rows only: seen once, a few or many times, or a class if the clone is expanded.

-	TRBV6-4	TRBD2	TRBJ2-2	17	TGTGCCAGCAGTAAAAGACTAGCGGGAGCGAACACCGGGGAGCTGTTTTTT	CASSKRLAGANTGELFF
-	TRBV27	-	TRBJ1-3	15	TGTGCCAGCAGTCCTCGTGGGGTGGCTGGAAACACCATATATTTT	CASSPRGVAGNTIYF
-	TRBV6-1	-	TRBJ1-1	15	TGTGCCAGCAGAAACAGGCTCCTGATGAACACTGAAGCTTTCTTT	CASRNRLLMNTEAFF
few	TRBV19	-	TRBJ1-5	14	TGTGCCAGTAGTATACGAGGGGGTGGTCAGCCCCAGCATTTT	CASSIRGGGQPQHF
-	TRBV5-4	-	TRBJ2-1	13	TGTGCCAGCAGCTTGGGGACCAAGAATGAGCAGTTCTTC	CASSLGTKNEQFF
-	TRBV19	TRBD2	TRBJ2-3	15	TGTGCCAGTAGGCCCGGGGGGATTAGGTCAGATACGCAGTATTTT	CASRPGGIRSDTQYF
-	TRBV18	-	TRBJ2-1	11	TGTGCCAGCTCACGTGTGGATGAGCAGTTCTTC	CASSRVDEQFF
-	TRBV2	-	TRBJ1-4	11	TGTGCCAGCAGCAGGGAAAGGAAACTGTTTTTT	CASSRERKLFF
-	TRBV29-1	TRBD1	TRBJ1-4	13	TGCAGCGTTGGGACAGGGGGGAGAGAAAAACTGTTTTTT	CSVGTGGREKLFF
-	TRBV2	-	TRBJ1-3	15	TGTGCCAGCAGGACGAAGGACTGGGCAGGAAACACCATATATTTT	CASRTKDWAGNTIYF
-	TRBV11-1	TRBD1	TRBJ1-1	16	TGTGCCAGCAGCTTAAGGGGAGGGGACAGGAACACTGAAGCTTTCTTT	CASSLRGGDRNTEAFF
-	TRBV28	-	TRBJ2-7	16	TGTGCCAGCAGTTTAGGTCCTAACGGGAGCTCCTACGAGCAGTACTTC	CASSLGPNGSSYEQYF
-	TRBV2	-	TRBJ2-2	14	TGTGCCAGCAGGACGGGACATACCGCCGGGGAGCTGTTTTTT	CASRTGHTAGELFF
-	TRBV15	TRBD1	TRBJ2-3	16	TGTGCCACCAGCAGAGTCGGCAGGGGGCTTACAGATACGCAGTATTTT	CATSRVGRGLTDTQYF
-	TRBV7-6	TRBD2	TRBJ2-6	18	TGTGCCAGCAGCTTGGGAGCTAGCGGGAGGGCTGGGGCCAACGTCCTGACTTTC	CASSLGASGRAGANVLTF
few	TRBV19	TRBD2	TRBJ2-7	15	TGTGCCAGTAGTACCCGGACTAGCGCCGTGTACGAGCAGTACTTC	CASSTRTSAVYEQYF
-	TRBV2	-	TRBJ2-1	14	TGTGCCAGCAGTGCAGGGGCCCCCTACAATGAGCAGTTCTTC	CASSAGAPYNEQFF
-	TRBV5-1	TRBD2	TRBJ2-7	15	TGCGCCAGCAGCTTGCTAGCGGGACCCTCCTACGAGCAGTACTTC	CASSLLAGPSYEQYF
once	TRBV27	TRBD2	TRBJ2-5	16	TGTGCCAGCAGTCCCGGGACTAGCGGCCGTCAAGAGACCCAGTACTTC	CASSPGTSGRQETQYF
-	TRBV7-2	-	TRBJ2-7	16	TGTGCCAGCAGCTTAGTCGGGACGGGCCAGGCCTACGAGCAGTACTTC	CASSLVGTGQAYEQYF
-	TRBV7-2	TRBD1	TRBJ1-1	15	TGTGCCAGCAGCTTCGCCACAAGGACAGGGTATTCAGCTTTCTTT	CASSFATRTGYSAFF
-	TRBV7-8	TRBD1	TRBJ1-1	17	TGTGCCAGCAGCTTAGTAGGGGCCGGGACAGGCTCCACTGAAGCTTTCTTT	CASSLVGAGTGSTEAFF
-	TRBV6-6	TRBD1	TRBJ1-5	14	TGTGCCAGCAGTTCCCGACAGGGTTATCAGCCCCAGCATTTT	CASSSRQGYQPQHF
-	TRBV4-1	TRBD2	TRBJ2-7	14	TGCGCCAGCAGCCCACTAGCGGGGCTTACGGAGCAGTACTTC	CASSPLAGLTEQYF
-	TRBV19	-	TRBJ1-1	15	TGTGCCAGTAGGAGGCTATGGCAGGCGAACACTGAAGCTTTCTTT	CASRRLWQANTEAFF
-	TRBV19	-	TRBJ1-5	12	TGTGCCAGTAGTCCGAGGGGAGGGCCCCAGCATTTT	CASSPRGGPQHF
-	TRBV15	TRBD2	TRBJ2-1	16	TGTGCCACCAGCCTGGGGACTAGCGGGACCATCGGTGAGCAGTTCTTC	CATSLGTSGTIGEQFF
-	TRBV6-5	-	TRBJ2-3	12	TGTGCCAGCAGTCCTAACACAGATACGCAGTATTTT	CASSPNTDTQYF
few	TRBV19	-	TRBJ2-2	11	TGTGCCAGTTCTGAGGCCGGGGAGCTGTTTTTT	CASSEAGELFF
-	TRBV9	-	TRBJ1-6	13	TGTGCCAGCAGCGCCACCAGGGGAGCACCCCTCCACTTT	CASSATRGAPLHF
-	TRBV28	-	TRBJ1-2	16	TGTGCCAGCAGTTTTATTCCCTTAGACAGAGTCTATGGCTACACCTTC	CASSFIPLDRVYGYTF
few	TRBV25-1	TRBD1	TRBJ1-2	13	TGTGCCAGCAGTCGGGACAGTCAAGATGGCTACACCTTC	CASSRDSQDGYTF
few	TRBV29-1	TRBD2	TRBJ2-1	13	TGCAGCGTTGAAGATCTGGGCGGGGGTGAGCAGTTCTTC	CSVEDLGGGEQFF
-	TRBV5-1	-	TRBJ1-2	13	TGCGCCAGCAGCTTGAGCGGGGTGAAAGGCTACACCTTC	CASSLSGVKGYTF
-	TRBV5-4	-	TRBJ2-1	12	TGTGCCAGCAGCCCTGGATACAATGAGCAGTTCTTC	CASSPGYNEQFF
once	TRBV10-3	TRBD1	TRBJ2-2	15	TGTGCCATCAGTTCCGGGACAGGGAACACCGGGGAGCTGTTTTTT	CAISSGTGNTGELFF
-	TRBV7-2	-	TRBJ2-7	11	TGTGCCAGCAGCTTATTGTACGAGCAGTACTTC	CASSLLYEQYF
-	TRBV5-1	-	TRBJ2-3	13	TGCGCCAGCAGCGGAACTAGCACAGATACGCAGTATTTT	CASSGTSTDTQYF
-	TRBV10-2	-	TRBJ1-1	11	TGCGCCATTCGATCGAACACTGAAGCTTTCTTT	CAIRSNTEAFF
-	TRBV5-1	TRBD2	TRBJ2-1	16	TGCGCCAGCAGCTCACTACTAGCGGGAGCTGGAGATGAGCAGTTCTTC	CASSSLLAGAGDEQFF
few	TRBV30	-	TRBJ1-5	13	TGTGCCTGGAGTCTCGGCAGCAATCAGCCCCAGCATTTT	CAWSLGSNQPQHF
-	TRBV5-6	-	TRBJ2-1	14	TGTGCCAGCAGCTTGGTTGGGACCCGGGGTGAGCAGTTCTTC	CASSLVGTRGEQFF
once	TRBV7-9	-	TRBJ2-3	15	TGTGCCAGCAGCTTAGGAGGGGAAACCACAGATACGCAGTATTTT	CASSLGGETTDTQYF
-	TRBV5-6	TRBD2	TRBJ2-5	16	TGTGCCAGCAGCTTGACAGGGCTAGCGGGATGGGAGACCCAGTACTTC	CASSLTGLAGWETQYF
-	TRBV7-6	TRBD2	TRBJ2-1	19	TGTGCCAGCAGCGTATTTCCGCGAGCTAGCGGTAGCTCCTACAATGAGCAGTTCTTC	CASSVFPRASGSSYNEQFF
-	TRBV10-1	-	TRBJ2-1	17	TGCGCCAGCAGTGTGGTGAAGCGCCCTGGCTCCTACAATGAGCAGTTCTTC	CASSVVKRPGSYNEQFF
once	TRBV7-2	-	TRBJ2-3	16	TGTGCCAGCAGCGCCGACAGACCGCGGTTACGTGATACGCAGTATTTT	CASSADRPRLRDTQYF
-	TRBV5-4	TRBD2	TRBJ2-3	18	TGTGCCAGCAGCTTGATGGGACTAGCGGGTTATAGCACAGATACGCAGTATTTT	CASSLMGLAGYSTDTQYF
-	TRBV10-3	-	TRBJ1-2	12	TGTGCCATCAGTGAGTCGGGCTATGGCTACACCTTC	CAISESGYGYTF
-	TRBV5-1	-	TRBJ1-1	12	TGCGCCAGCAGCTTGGGGACGGGTGAGGCTTTCTTT	CASSLGTGEAFF
-	TRBV7-3	-	TRBJ1-1	13	TGTGCCAGCAGCTTAATGGGGAACACTGAAGCTTTCTTT	CASSLMGNTEAFF
-	TRBV10-3	TRBD2	TRBJ2-7	20	TGTGCCATCAGTGGCCAGGACAGGGGCAAAGTAGGACTAGCGGGAATGGTTCAGTACTTC	CAISGQDRGKVGLAGMVQYF